These T cell receptor beta chains were read from a single sample in a study of blood T cell repertoires in COVID-19. The assay was immunoSEQ multiplex PCR, and TCRdb's table has in-frame clones only and misses some. The table lists over 250,000 clones, less than 90% of them singletons, with less than 15% in the top ten. What was sequenced was peripheral blood. Every receptor here comes from a woman between 70 and 85 years old with COVID-19, enrolled during active disease. Both conserved end residues are part of each CDR3. The D gene is left open where the match is weak. Clone sizes are given selectively: once, few, many, or a class where the clone is expanded.

few	TRBD1	TRBJ1-4	TRBV20-1	CSASDRVGNEKLFF	TGCAGTGCTAGTGACAGGGTCGGTAATGAAAAACTGTTTTTT
.	TRBD2	TRBJ2-7	TRBV6-5	CASSLSREADAYEQYF	TGTGCCAGCAGTTTATCCCGGGAGGCGGATGCCTACGAGCAGTACTTC
once	TRBD1	TRBJ2-5	TRBV5-8	CASSPWTGKETQYF	TGTGCCAGCAGCCCGTGGACAGGGAAAGAGACCCAGTACTTC
.	TRBD1	TRBJ2-6	TRBV3-1/TRBV3-2	CASSQRGPGANVLTF	TGTGCCAGCAGCCAAAGGGGGCCCGGGGCCAACGTCCTGACTTTC
once	.	TRBJ2-3	TRBV5-4	CASSATSSGDTQYF	TGTGCCAGCAGCGCGACTAGTAGTGGAGATACGCAGTATTTT
.	.	TRBJ1-1	TRBV5-6	CASSLEGRRNTEAFF	TGTGCCAGCAGCTTGGAGGGGAGGAGGAACACTGAAGCTTTCTTT
.	TRBD1	TRBJ2-7	TRBV3-1/TRBV3-2	CASSQGQGAGEQYF	TGTGCCAGCAGCCAGGGACAGGGGGCGGGTGAGCAGTACTTC
.	.	TRBJ2-7	TRBV12-2	CASARTSGDYEQYF	TGTGCAAGTGCCCGGACTAGCGGGGATTACGAGCAGTACTTC
once	.	TRBJ2-7	TRBV28	CASSYPTGYEQYF	TGTGCCAGCAGTTACCCGACGGGCTACGAGCAGTACTTC
.	TRBD1	TRBJ1-2	TRBV6-5	CASTLTGEERGYTF	TGTGCCAGCACCTTGACAGGGGAGGAAAGAGGCTACACCTTC
once	TRBD1	TRBJ2-7	TRBV7-9	CASSLLTGGYEQYF	TGTGCCAGCAGCTTACTGACAGGGGGCTACGAGCAGTACTTC
.	TRBD2	TRBJ2-5	TRBV7-2	CASSFQAGQETQYF	TGTGCCAGCAGCTTTCAAGCGGGACAAGAGACCCAGTACTTC
.	.	TRBJ1-2	TRBV6-1	CASSETGDYGYTF	TGTGCCAGCAGTGAAACCGGGGACTATGGCTACACCTTC
.	.	TRBJ1-2	TRBV6-5	CASSYSVRGGYTF	TGTGCCAGCAGTTACTCAGTGAGAGGAGGCTACACCTTC
.	TRBD1	TRBJ2-5	TRBV9	CASSVGDSYQETQYF	TGTGCCAGCAGCGTAGGGGACAGCTATCAAGAGACCCAGTACTTC
.	TRBD1	TRBJ1-1	TRBV19	CASSIDEGASEAFF	TGTGCCAGTAGTATAGATGAGGGGGCTTCAGAAGCTTTCTTT
.	.	TRBJ1-5	TRBV4-1	CASSVIPGQLNQPQHF	TGCGCCAGCAGCGTAATTCCGGGACAATTAAATCAGCCCCAGCATTTT
few	.	TRBJ1-1	TRBV6-2/TRBV6-3	CASSYSAGEAFF	TGTGCCAGCAGTTACTCGGCGGGGGAAGCTTTCTTT
.	.	TRBJ1-5	TRBV28	CASSPFQGPLSNQPQHF	TGTGCCAGCAGTCCCTTTCAGGGGCCACTTAGCAATCAGCCCCAGCATTTT
few	TRBD1	TRBJ1-3	TRBV6-5	CASSRQGSSGNTIYF	TGTGCCAGCAGCCGACAGGGGAGCTCTGGAAACACCATATATTTT
.	TRBD1	TRBJ1-2	TRBV28	CASSPAGGAGYGYTF	TGTGCCAGCAGCCCGGCAGGGGGCGCGGGCTATGGCTACACCTTC
.	.	TRBJ1-2	TRBV24-1	CATSDLANYGYTF	TGTGCCACCAGCGATCTAGCTAACTATGGCTACACCTTC
.	.	TRBJ1-6	TRBV28	CASSLESSPLHF	TGTGCCAGCAGTTTAGAGTCTTCACCCCTCCACTTT
once	TRBD2	TRBJ2-3	TRBV2	CASSEELGGGLTDTQYF	TGTGCCAGCAGTGAAGAGTTGGGCGGGGGGTTAACAGATACGCAGTATTTT
.	TRBD1	TRBJ2-2	TRBV19	CASSMEQGVSTGELFF	TGTGCCAGTAGTATGGAACAGGGGGTCTCCACCGGGGAGCTGTTTTTT
.	.	TRBJ2-2	TRBV10-2	CASSESGGVDGELFF	TGCGCCAGCAGTGAAAGTGGAGGGGTCGACGGGGAGCTGTTTTTT
.	.	TRBJ1-5	TRBV19	CASQPRGNQPQHF	TGTGCCTCTCAGCCCAGGGGCAATCAGCCCCAGCATTTT
.	.	TRBJ2-7	TRBV24-1	CATSEGKGAYEQYF	TGTGCCACCAGTGAGGGGAAAGGGGCCTACGAGCAGTACTTC
.	.	TRBJ1-2	TRBV21-1	CASSRAGTGYGYTF	TGTGCCAGCAGCCGAGCGGGGACAGGGTATGGCTACACCTTC
.	TRBD2	TRBJ2-3	TRBV4-1	CASSQKRGGGDTQYF	TGCGCCAGCAGCCAAAAGCGGGGGGGCGGGGATACGCAGTATTTT
.	.	TRBJ1-2	TRBV6-5	CASSPSPSERYGYTF	TGTGCCAGCAGCCCATCCCCCTCGGAGCGATATGGCTACACCTTC
.	.	TRBJ1-3	TRBV10-2	CASSDAPTLRNTIYF	TGCGCCAGCAGTGATGCTCCGACTTTACGGAACACCATATATTTT
.	TRBD2	TRBJ2-7	TRBV7-2	CASTRSGGVNEQYF	TGTGCCAGCACTAGGAGCGGGGGGGTGAACGAGCAGTACTTC
.	TRBD2	TRBJ2-7	TRBV4-1	CASSLQGGGGYEQYF	TGCGCCAGCAGCCTCCAAGGCGGGGGGGGCTACGAGCAGTACTTC
.	.	TRBJ1-4	TRBV21-1	CASSKEGRGRGANEKLFF	TGTGCCAGCAGCAAAGAGGGCAGGGGGCGAGGTGCTAATGAAAAACTGTTTTTT
.	TRBD2	TRBJ2-1	TRBV11-2	CASSLPGTSGGHNEQFF	TGTGCCAGCAGCCTTCCCGGGACTAGCGGGGGGCACAATGAGCAGTTCTTC
.	.	TRBJ1-1	TRBV30	CAWSHYYTEAFF	TGTGCCTGGAGTCACTACTACACTGAAGCTTTCTTT
.	.	TRBJ1-2	TRBV5-1	CASRTMGANYGYTF	TGCGCCAGCAGGACCATGGGAGCTAACTATGGCTACACCTTC
.	.	TRBJ1-2	TRBV6-1	CASSDWPGSLNYGYTF	TGTGCCAGCAGTGATTGGCCGGGGTCCCTCAACTATGGCTACACCTTC
.	.	TRBJ1-1	TRBV5-1	CASSSTRVSNTEAFF	TGCGCCAGCAGCTCCACCAGGGTTTCGAACACTGAAGCTTTCTTT
.	.	TRBJ1-1	TRBV3-1/TRBV3-2	CASSQDGEGWTEAFF	TGTGCCAGCAGCCAAGACGGGGAAGGGTGGACTGAAGCTTTCTTT
.	TRBD1	TRBJ1-1	TRBV5-1	CASSSTGGNTEAFF	TGCGCCAGCAGCTCTACAGGGGGGAACACTGAAGCTTTCTTT
.	TRBD1	TRBJ1-1	TRBV4-2	CASSQDGGQGLNTEAFF	TGTGCCAGCAGCCAAGATGGGGGACAGGGGCTTAACACTGAAGCTTTCTTT
.	.	TRBJ2-7	TRBV19	CASSIGGARVEQYF	TGTGCCAGTAGTATCGGAGGGGCTCGCGTTGAGCAGTACTTC
.	TRBD1	TRBJ1-2	TRBV4-3	CASSQAWDRGNYGYTF	TGCGCCAGCAGCCAAGCGTGGGACAGGGGGAACTATGGCTACACCTTC
.	TRBD1	TRBJ1-2	TRBV5-3	CARSRGTGPPF	TGTGCCAGAAGCCGGGGGACAGGCCCTCCATTC
.	.	TRBJ1-2	TRBV21-1	CASSKGDRRDYGYTF	TGTGCCAGCAGCAAGGGGGACAGGAGAGACTATGGCTACACCTTC
.	.	TRBJ1-6	TRBV28	CASSFARLNSPLHF	TGTGCCAGCAGCTTCGCGAGGCTCAATTCACCCCTCCACTTT
.	.	TRBJ1-1	TRBV18	CASSLGMGAGTEAFF	TGTGCCAGCTCACTAGGGATGGGGGCGGGCACTGAAGCTTTCTTT
.	TRBD1	TRBJ1-2	TRBV19	CASSTTQGDLNYGYTF	TGTGCCAGTAGTACCACACAGGGGGATCTTAACTATGGCTACACCTTC
.	TRBD1	TRBJ1-2	TRBV2	CASSDRGDYGYTF	TGTGCCAGCAGCGACAGGGGTGACTATGGCTACACCTTC
.	.	TRBJ1-6	TRBV4-2	CASSQDYASSYNSPLHF	TGTGCCAGCAGCCAAGATTATGCCAGCTCCTATAATTCACCCCTCCACTTT
.	.	TRBJ2-3	TRBV19	CASGPLRTYTDTQYF	TGTGCCAGTGGACCTCTCCGGACTTACACAGATACGCAGTATTTT
.	TRBD1	TRBJ2-2	TRBV30	CAWISWQGATGELFF	TGTGCCTGGATCTCCTGGCAGGGGGCGACCGGGGAGCTGTTTTTT